This T cell receptor beta chain came from a study of blood T cell repertoires in COVID-19. Trimming removed 3 bases from V and 4 bases from J, with 10 bases in between. The CDR3 totals 13 residues. In Seattle, patients joined the study during active infection and were tracked longitudinally. Original methodology: From reference gene primer amplification, estimates of nucleated cell counts were derived. The data were produced by immunoSEQ multiplex PCR, yet TCRdb's version contains in-frame clones alone and is incomplete. That table gives V, J and clone size, and the DNA gave D and trimming. The sample includes about 230,000 clones, about nine tenths of them seen just once.

This receptor was identified in a man over 45 with COVID-19, enrolled during active disease. The gene calls are TRBV12-3 or TRBV12-4 and TRBJ2-7; perhaps TRBD1 as D (6 bases). Sequencing input: peripheral blood. CDR3 DNA: TGTGCCAGCAGTTTCGGCAGGGGATACGAGCAGTACTTC. It specifies CASSFGRGYEQYF.